These 26 T cell receptor beta chains share one sample of origin, sequenced in a study of response to subunit inactivated influenza vaccine. TCRdb analysed the RT-PCR reads with MiXCR anew, one entry per CDR3 protein. The repertoire consists of roughly 670,000 distinct CDR3 sequences, with about 14% occurring once and the leading ten covering 6% to 9.5%. The sample consisted of PBMCs from blood, taken roughly 15 days before vaccination. Receptor source: a man in his fifties who received an inactivated influenza vaccine.

This clonotype was picked up a small number of times. The genes are TRBV25-1 and TRBJ1-1; D unresolved. Trimming took off 7 bases at V and 1 base at J, with 10 bases between the two ends. The CDR3 runs to 13 residues. In germline, CDR1 is MGHDK, CDR2 SYGVNS. The CDR3 DNA follows: TGTGCCAGCACCCACGGGTCGAACACTGAAGCTTTCTTT. Protein sequence: CASTHGSNTEAFF.

The V call is TRBV29-1, the J call TRBJ1-5; D is perhaps TRBD1 (5 bases). Germline-derived CDR1 and CDR2 are SQVTM and ANQGSEA. The CDR3 is made up of 13 amino acids. With 2 bases removed from V and 9 bases from J, the gap between germline ends came to 14 bases. CDR3 in DNA: TGCAGCGTTGAAAAGTCGCCCGGGGGGCCCCAGCATTTT. It translates to CSVEKSPGGPQHF.

This clonotype was recorded many times. The CDR3 region is CASSFTPRKNTEAFF. CDR3 coding DNA: TGTGCCAGCAGTTTCACCCCTAGGAAGAACACTGAAGCTTTCTTT. The chain employs TRBV12-3 or TRBV12-4 and TRBJ1-1; no clear D gene. V dropped 3 bases and J dropped 1 base, with 12 bases sitting between them. The CDR3 loop spans 15 amino acids.

The chain has TRBV27 and TRBJ2-1; TRBD2 agrees at 11 bases. CDR1 MNHEY and CDR2 SMNVEV come from the germline V gene (reference sequence). The CDR3 runs 15 residues. With V trimmed by 4 bases and J by 9 bases, 8 bases remained unmatched. CDR3: CASSSLTSGVSEQFF. The CDR3 DNA is TGTGCCAGCAGTTCACTGACTAGCGGGGTCAGTGAGCAGTTCTTC.

V gene TRBV3-1 combines with J gene TRBJ1-1; a possible D gene is TRBD1 (6 bases). The CDR3 loop spans 14 amino acids. Germline-derived CDR1 and CDR2 are LGHDT and YNNKEL (reference sequence). V gave up 6 bases and J gave up 0 bases, with 11 bases separating them. CDR3 sequence (DNA): TGTGCCAGCAGGTTCGGACAGATGAACACTGAAGCTTTCTTT. Amino acid sequence: CASRFGQMNTEAFF.

There are a few counts of this clonotype. The chain links TRBV9 to TRBJ2-7, with 9 positions matching TRBD1. Germline-derived CDR1 and CDR2 are SGDLS and YYNGEE. The CDR3 contains 15 residues. The junction had 8 bases not matched to a gene; V was cut back by 0 bases and J by 7 bases. The CDR3 coding sequence is TGTGCCAGCAGCGTAGCTCCTGACGGGACAGGGGAGCAGTACTTC. This gives the protein CASSVAPDGTGEQYF.

The chain has TRBV4-3 and TRBJ1-5, with D uncertain. The CDR3 is 15 residues long. Germline V CDR1 and CDR2: LGHNA, YSLEER. The germline V and J ends were trimmed by 0 bases and 0 bases, with 6 bases remaining between them. The CDR3 nucleotides are TGCGCCAGCAGCCAAGATATTGGTAGCAATCAGCCCCAGCATTTT. Amino acids: CASSQDIGSNQPQHF.

The chain uses TRBV5-6 and TRBJ2-7; D assignment may be TRBD1 or TRBD2 (5 bases each). Germline-derived CDR1 and CDR2 are SGHDT and YYEEEE. The CDR3 has 14 residues. Trimming cost V 4 bases and J 6 bases, with 17 bases left between them. The CDR3, as DNA: TGTGCCAGCAGCAAGCAAGGCAGGGACCTCGAGCAGTACTTC. Protein product: CASSKQGRDLEQYF.

V is TRBV12-3 or TRBV12-4 and J is TRBJ1-1, with D unresolved. With 7 bases removed from V and 5 bases from J, the gap between germline ends came to 14 bases. The CDR3 totals 13 residues. DNA for the CDR3: TGTGCCAGCACCCTCGGGGTGCCGACTGAAGCTTTCTTT. Translating gives CASTLGVPTEAFF.

This clonotype was seen at least ten times. The V gene is TRBV28, the J gene TRBJ2-5, with a tentative D call TRBD2 (5 bases). The CDR3 is 12 residues long. The V end lost 7 bases, the J end lost 5 bases, and 11 bases lay between the germline ends. Germline V gives CDR1 MDHEN, CDR2 SYDVKM. CDR3 sequence reads: CASNRRGETQYF. The CDR3 bases are TGTGCCAGCAACCGACGAGGGGAGACCCAGTACTTC. The complete variable domain, with remaining parts taken from reference TRBV28 and TRBJ2-5, reads DVKVTQSSRYLVKRTGEKVFLECVQDMDHENMFWYRQDPGLGLRLIYFSYDVKMKEKGDIPEGYSVSREKKERFSLILESASTNQTSMYLCASNRRGETQYFGPGTRLLVL.

This clonotype was detected only a few times. This chain uses TRBV18 with TRBJ1-4; D may be TRBD1 (6 bases). The CDR3 loop spans 15 amino acids. V lost 3 bases and J lost 2, with 10 bases in between. In germline, CDR1 is KGHSH, CDR2 LQKENI. CDR3 DNA sequence: TGTGCCAGCTCACCGACAGGCCCCACTAATGAAAAACTGTTTTTT. Protein product: CASSPTGPTNEKLFF.

The table lists this clonotype with a few counts. The chain has TRBV6-5 and TRBJ2-3, with 8 positions matching TRBD1. The CDR3 contains 16 residues. The V gene's germline CDR1 is MNHEY and CDR2 SVGAGI. With 0 bases clipped from V and 3 bases from J, the junction kept 5 bases outside the gene matches. The CDR3 sequence: CASSYSRTGTTDTQYF. The CDR3 DNA follows: TGTGCCAGCAGTTACTCCCGGACAGGGACGACAGATACGCAGTATTTT.

The chain combines TRBV28 with TRBJ1-3; 8 bases are a match to TRBD1. Germline loops: CDR1 MDHEN, CDR2 SYDVKM. The CDR3 consists of 12 residues. V gave up 11 bases and J gave up 7 bases; unmatched junction bases: 7. CDR3 loop: CAWGQAGNTIYF. The DNA of the CDR3 is TGTGCCTGGGGACAGGCCGGCAACACCATATATTTT.

The chain is built from TRBV28 and TRBJ2-1; 8 nucleotides line up with TRBD2. The CDR3 runs to 13 residues. Germline CDR1 is MDHEN and CDR2 is SYDVKM. Trimming at V came to 9 bases and at J to 8 bases, leaving 9 bases not matched to a gene. The CDR3 DNA reads TGTGCCAGGGGGGCGGGAGGCCCCTATGAGCAGTTCTTC. This sequence encodes CARGAGGPYEQFF.

This chain connects TRBV29-1 to TRBJ2-3; 8 bases agree with TRBD2. V lost 6 bases and J lost 3; bases outside the gene matches: 11. Germline CDR1 SQVTM, CDR2 ANQGSEA. The CDR3 loop spans 15 amino acids. CDR3: CSVATSGEGTDTQYF. The DNA for the CDR3 is TGCAGCGTAGCTACTAGCGGTGAAGGGACAGATACGCAGTATTTT.

The chain combines TRBV6-5 with TRBJ1-2; D is unclear. V was shortened by 4 bases and J by 5 bases, with 14 bases between the two germline ends. CDR1 is MNHEY, CDR2 SVGAGI, per germline. This CDR3 comprises 14 residues. The CDR3 bases are TGTGCCAGCAGTTCTGCATGGGCGACTTATGGCTACACCTTC. It translates to CASSSAWATYGYTF.

In this sample, this clonotype turned up a few times. This chain uses TRBV28 with TRBJ1-4; D is perhaps TRBD1 (5 bases). The V end was cut by 5 bases, the J end by 11 bases, with 21 bases between. The CDR3 is 15 residues long. Germline V gene data show CDR1 as MDHEN and CDR2 as SYDVKM. The CDR3: CASSPFLVSGAKLFF. CDR3 in DNA: TGTGCCAGCAGTCCCTTTTTAGTGTCCGGGGCCAAACTGTTTTTT. The entire variable domain, with the rest obtained from reference TRBV28 and TRBJ1-4, is as follows: DVKVTQSSRYLVKRTGEKVFLECVQDMDHENMFWYRQDPGLGLRLIYFSYDVKMKEKGDIPEGYSVSREKKERFSLILESASTNQTSMYLCASSPFLVSGAKLFFGSGTQLSVL.

This clonotype showed up many times. The chain has TRBV11-1 and TRBJ2-2; 8 bases fit TRBD1. Germline V gene data show CDR1 as SGHAT and CDR2 as FQDESV (reference sequence). This CDR3 spans 18 amino acids. Germline trimming cut 4 bases from V and 0 bases from J; bases unmatched to any gene: 10. As DNA, the CDR3 is TGTGCCAGCAGCTCGGTGGGGGACAGGTTTTCGAACACCGGGGAGCTGTTTTTT. Its translation: CASSSVGDRFSNTGELFF.

This clonotype was counted between two and nine times. V is TRBV5-1 and J is TRBJ1-5; D unresolved. V was shortened by 0 bases and J by 2 bases, with 6 bases between the two germline ends. The CDR3 sequence is 14 residues long. CDR1 SGHRS and CDR2 YFSETQ come from the germline V gene. CDR3 bases: TGCGCCAGCAGCTTGGAACCGGGCAATCAGCCCCAGCATTTT. Translated: CASSLEPGNQPQHF.

V is TRBV7-2 and J is TRBJ1-6; 9 bases fit TRBD1. Germline V gene lookup returns CDR1 SGHTA and CDR2 FQGNSA. This CDR3 contains 16 residues. V was clipped by 5 bases and J by 6 bases; unmatched bases: 8. Written as DNA, the CDR3 is TGTGCCAGCAGCCTGGGCCGGGGACAGGGTAATTCACCCCTCCACTTT. Amino acid sequence: CASSLGRGQGNSPLHF.

The chain has TRBV4-3 and TRBJ2-1; D remains unclear. V dropped 5 bases and J dropped 5 bases, with 10 bases sitting between them. The germline V gene has CDR1 LGHNA and CDR2 YSLEER. The length of the CDR3 is 13 residues. The chain's CDR3 is CASSGQRNNEQFF. The CDR3 DNA reads as TGCGCCAGCAGCGGGCAGAGAAACAATGAGCAGTTCTTC.

This clonotype showed up just a few times. This CDR3 reads CATSKGLAGSGTQYF. The CDR3 DNA reads as TGTGCCACCAGCAAGGGACTAGCGGGATCGGGGACCCAGTACTTC. This chain connects TRBV15 to TRBJ2-5; 13 nucleotides line up with TRBD2. The CDR3 consists of 15 residues. With V trimmed by 4 bases and J by 7 bases, 6 bases remained unmatched. Germline CDR1 reads LNHNV; CDR2 reads YYDKDF (reference sequence). The whole variable domain, remainder taken from reference TRBV15 and TRBJ2-5, is DAMVIQNPRYQVTQFGKPVTLSCSQTLNHNVMYWYQQKSSQAPKLLFHYYDKDFNNEADTPDNFQSRRPNTSFCFLDIRSPGLGDTAMYLCATSKGLAGSGTQYFGPGTRLLVL.

This rearrangement joins TRBV3-1 to TRBJ2-5; 12 bases line up with TRBD2. The ends lost 5 bases at V and 4 bases at J; junction bases unmatched: 8. CDR1 and CDR2 (germline): LGHDT, YNNKEL (reference sequence). The CDR3 consists of 16 residues. CDR3 bases: TGTGCCAGCAGCACCCGACTAGCGGGAGATGCAGAGACCCAGTACTTC. Its protein is CASSTRLAGDAETQYF.

This clonotype was recorded a few times. V is TRBV7-6 and J is TRBJ2-1; 11 nucleotides agree with TRBD2. V dropped 1 base and J dropped 2; count of bases not matched to a gene: 7. This CDR3 is 18 amino acids long. Germline values: CDR1 SGHVS, CDR2 FNYEAQ. CDR3 amino acids: CASSLGPGLAVTYNEQFF. The CDR3 DNA reads TGTGCCAGCAGCTTAGGGCCGGGACTAGCGGTGACCTACAATGAGCAGTTCTTC.

CDR3 sequence: CASTLQRNYNEQFF. The CDR3 DNA is TGTGCCAGCACCCTTCAGAGGAACTACAATGAGCAGTTCTTC. The V gene is TRBV12-3 or TRBV12-4, the J gene TRBJ2-1; the D is unclear. CDR3 length: 14 residues. Trimming removed 7 bases from V and 3 bases from J, with 13 bases in between.

This clonotype was seen at least ten times. The gene calls are TRBV4-2 and TRBJ2-7, with unresolved D. CDR1 is LGHNA, CDR2 YNFKEQ, per germline. V shed 1 base and J shed 6 bases, with 13 bases lying between them. The CDR3 is 14 residues long. The CDR3 DNA is TGTGCCAGCAGCCAAGGTCAAAACGATCCCGAGCAGTACTTC. Translated: CASSQGQNDPEQYF.